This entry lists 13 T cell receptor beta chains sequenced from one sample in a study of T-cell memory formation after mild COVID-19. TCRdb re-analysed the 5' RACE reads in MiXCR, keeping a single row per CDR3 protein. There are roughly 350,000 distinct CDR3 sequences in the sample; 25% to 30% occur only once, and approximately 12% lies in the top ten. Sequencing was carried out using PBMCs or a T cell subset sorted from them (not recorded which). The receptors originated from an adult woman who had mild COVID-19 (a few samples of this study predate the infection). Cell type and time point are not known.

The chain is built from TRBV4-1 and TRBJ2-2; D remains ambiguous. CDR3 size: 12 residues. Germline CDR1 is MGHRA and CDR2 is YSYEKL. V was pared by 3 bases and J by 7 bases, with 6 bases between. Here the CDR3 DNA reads TGCGCCAGCAGCCAGGAATTCGGGGAGCTGTTTTTT. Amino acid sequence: CASSQEFGELFF.

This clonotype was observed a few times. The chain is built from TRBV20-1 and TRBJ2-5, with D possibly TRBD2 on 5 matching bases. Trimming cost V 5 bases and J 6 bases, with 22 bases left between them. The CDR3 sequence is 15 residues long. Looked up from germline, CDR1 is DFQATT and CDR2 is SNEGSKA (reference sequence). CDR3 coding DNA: TGCAGTGCTCCAGCCCGAGGGTCTAGTCGAAAGACCCAGTACTTC. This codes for CSAPARGSSRKTQYF.

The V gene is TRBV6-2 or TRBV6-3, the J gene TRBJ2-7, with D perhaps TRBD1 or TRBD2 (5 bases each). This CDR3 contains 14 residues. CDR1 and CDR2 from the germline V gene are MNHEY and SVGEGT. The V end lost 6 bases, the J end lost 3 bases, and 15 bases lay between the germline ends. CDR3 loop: CASSRGRIHYEQYF. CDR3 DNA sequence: TGTGCCAGCAGCCGGGGACGGATCCACTACGAGCAGTACTTC.

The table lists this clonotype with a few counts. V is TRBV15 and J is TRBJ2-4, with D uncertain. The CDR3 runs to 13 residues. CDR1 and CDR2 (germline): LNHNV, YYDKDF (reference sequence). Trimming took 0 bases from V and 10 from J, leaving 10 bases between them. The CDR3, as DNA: TGTGCCACCAGCAGAGATCCCATAGGGATTCAGTACTTC. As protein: CATSRDPIGIQYF.

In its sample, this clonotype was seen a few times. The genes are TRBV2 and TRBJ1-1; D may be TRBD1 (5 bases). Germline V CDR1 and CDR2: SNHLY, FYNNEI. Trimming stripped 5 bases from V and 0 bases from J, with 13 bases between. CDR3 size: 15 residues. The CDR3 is CASSSDGHMNTEAFF. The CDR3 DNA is TGTGCCAGCAGTTCAGACGGACACATGAACACTGAAGCTTTCTTT.

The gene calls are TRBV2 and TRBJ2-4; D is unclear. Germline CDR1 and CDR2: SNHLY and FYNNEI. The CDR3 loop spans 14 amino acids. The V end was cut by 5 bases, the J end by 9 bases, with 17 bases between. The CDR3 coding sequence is TGTGCCAGCAGTAAAACCGGGCCCCAAAGCATTCAGTACTTC. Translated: CASSKTGPQSIQYF.

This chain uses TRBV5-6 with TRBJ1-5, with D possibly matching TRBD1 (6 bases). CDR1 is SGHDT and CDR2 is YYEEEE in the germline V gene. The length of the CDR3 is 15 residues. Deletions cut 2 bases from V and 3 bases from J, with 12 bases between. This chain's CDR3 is CASSLQGTNNQPQHF. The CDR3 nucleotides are TGTGCCAGCAGCTTACAAGGGACAAACAATCAGCCCCAGCATTTT. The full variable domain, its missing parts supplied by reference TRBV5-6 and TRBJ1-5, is DAGVTQSPTHLIKTRGQQVTLRCSPKSGHDTVSWYQQALGQGPQFIFQYYEEEERQRGNFPDRFSGHQFPNYSSELNVNALLLGDSALYLCASSLQGTNNQPQHFGDGTRLSIL.

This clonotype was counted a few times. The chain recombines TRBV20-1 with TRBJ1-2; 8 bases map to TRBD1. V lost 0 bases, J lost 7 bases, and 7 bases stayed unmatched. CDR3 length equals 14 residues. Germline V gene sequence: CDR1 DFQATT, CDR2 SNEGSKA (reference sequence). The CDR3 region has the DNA TGCAGTGCTAGAGATAACAGGGGGGTCTCTGGCTACACCTTC. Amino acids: CSARDNRGVSGYTF.

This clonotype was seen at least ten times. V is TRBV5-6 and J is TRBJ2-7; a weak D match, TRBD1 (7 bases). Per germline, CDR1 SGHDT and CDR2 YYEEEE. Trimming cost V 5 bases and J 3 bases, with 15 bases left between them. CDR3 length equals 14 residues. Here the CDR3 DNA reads TGTGCCAGCAGTTTAGGAGGGGGCGGCTACGAGCAGTACTTC. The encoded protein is CASSLGGGGYEQYF. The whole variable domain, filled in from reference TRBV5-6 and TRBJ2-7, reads DAGVTQSPTHLIKTRGQQVTLRCSPKSGHDTVSWYQQALGQGPQFIFQYYEEEERQRGNFPDRFSGHQFPNYSSELNVNALLLGDSALYLCASSLGGGGYEQYFGPGTRLTVT.

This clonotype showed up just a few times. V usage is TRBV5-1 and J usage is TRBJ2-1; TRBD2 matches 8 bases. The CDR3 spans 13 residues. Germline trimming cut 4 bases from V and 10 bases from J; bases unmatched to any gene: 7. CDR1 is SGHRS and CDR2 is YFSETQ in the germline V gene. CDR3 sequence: CASSTGLAREQFF. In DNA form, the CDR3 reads TGCGCCAGCAGCACAGGACTAGCTCGGGAGCAGTTCTTC.

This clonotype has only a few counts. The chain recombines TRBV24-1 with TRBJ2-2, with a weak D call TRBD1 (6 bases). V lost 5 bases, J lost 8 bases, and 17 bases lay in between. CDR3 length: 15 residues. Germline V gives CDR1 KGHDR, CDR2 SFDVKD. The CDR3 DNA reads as TGTGCCACCAGTGGAACTCCAGGGGTCGTAGGGGAGCTGTTTTTT. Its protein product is CATSGTPGVVGELFF.

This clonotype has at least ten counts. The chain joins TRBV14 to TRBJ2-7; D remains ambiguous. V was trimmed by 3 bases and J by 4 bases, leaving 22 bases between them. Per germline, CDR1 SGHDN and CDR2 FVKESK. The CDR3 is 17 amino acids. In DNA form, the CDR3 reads TGTGCCAGCAGCCAGAGAGCCGACGTCCCGCCTAAATACGAGCAGTACTTC. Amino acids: CASSQRADVPPKYEQYF.

CDR3 DNA: TGTGCCAGCAGCTTGGGGGAGGATTACAATGAGCAGTTCTTC. Its translation is CASSLGEDYNEQFF. The rearrangement joins TRBV11-3 to TRBJ2-1; D might be TRBD2 (6 bases). Per germline, CDR1 SGHNT and CDR2 YENEEA. The CDR3 sequence is 14 residues long. Trimming stripped 3 bases from V and 4 bases from J, with 10 bases between.